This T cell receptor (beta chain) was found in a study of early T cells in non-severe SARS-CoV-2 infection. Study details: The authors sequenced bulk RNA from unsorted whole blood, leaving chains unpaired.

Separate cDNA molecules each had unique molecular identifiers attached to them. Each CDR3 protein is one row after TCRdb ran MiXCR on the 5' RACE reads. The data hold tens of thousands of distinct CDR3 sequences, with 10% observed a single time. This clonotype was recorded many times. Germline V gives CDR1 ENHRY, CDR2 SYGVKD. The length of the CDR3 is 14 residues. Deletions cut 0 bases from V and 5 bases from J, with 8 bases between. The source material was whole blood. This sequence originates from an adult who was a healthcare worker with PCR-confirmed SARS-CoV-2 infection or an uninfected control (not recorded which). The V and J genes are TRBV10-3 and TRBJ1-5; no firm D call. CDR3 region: CAISESAEYQPQHF. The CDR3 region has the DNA TGTGCCATCAGTGAGTCGGCAGAGTATCAGCCCCAGCATTTT.